This entry is about one T cell receptor beta chain. The entry originates in a study of T cell changes during pregnancy in multiple sclerosis. TCRdb's table, derived via immunoSEQ multiplex PCR, lists solely in-frame clones and lacks some. This table holds under 30,000 clones, 86% found once. CDR1 is SGHVS and CDR2 is FQNEAQ in the germline V gene. The V and J ends lost 5 bases and 0 bases, in that order; junction bases with no gene match: 6. The CDR3 runs to 18 residues. This chain uses TRBV7-8 with TRBJ2-2; 13 positions match TRBD2. This material consisted of CD4+ T cells from peripheral blood mononuclear cells, taken in the first trimester of pregnancy. The clonotype was recovered from a female donor in good health, enrolled as a control in a pregnancy study. The CDR3 DNA reads TGTGCCAGCAGCCGCCTACTAGCGGGAGGGGCGAACACCGGGGAGCTGTTTTTT. Translated: CASSRLLAGGANTGELFF.